This TCR beta chain is from a study of blood T cells in healthy people across ages. Study background: Using template switching, researchers captured about one barcoded beta molecule for each two T cells. Overall study findings and caveats: Age brought a roughly linear fall in TCR beta diversity measured per million T cells.

Germline V CDR1 and CDR2: SEHNR, FQNEAQ (reference sequence). The CDR3 contains 19 residues. The V end was cut by 1 base, the J end by 0 bases, with 18 bases between. On this clonotype itself: Its antigen is as yet unknown.

A second PCR, run for about 7 to 11 cycles, used a sample-barcoded 5' primer plus a J-beta primer mix. Template switching added a 12-random-nucleotide identifier to every cDNA molecule. TCRdb processed the 5' RACE reads anew with MiXCR; each CDR3 protein has one entry. The sample has roughly 1,500,000 distinct CDR3 sequences, around 42% seen once. The sample comprised blood. The chain combines TRBV7-9 with TRBJ1-4, with D uncertain. The receptor's source is a woman in her late teens or twenties in good health. The CDR3, as DNA: TGTGCCAGCAGCTTAGGCTTCCAGGTCCTTGGGGCAACTAATGAAAAACTGTTTTTT. This gives the protein CASSLGFQVLGATNEKLFF.